Sequencing of this TCR beta chain was carried out in a study of cytomegalovirus exposure and HLA in healthy donors. Whole-study results and caveats: About 90% or about 30% of the time was how often most TCR beta V segments were productive, according to an earlier analysis. Researchers catalogued approximately 170 TCR beta chains as cytomegalovirus-associated. Later, TCR association rates were found to vary by HLA locus, highest for DRB1 and lowest for HLA-C.

Concerning this clone: The antigen remains undetermined.

Amplification used 60 Vbeta primers and 13 Jbeta primers. Sequencing was performed with immunoSEQ multiplex PCR; in TCRdb, only in-frame clones are kept and a portion is missing. The sample shows around 220,000 clones, roughly 80% of them seen only once. This sequence originates from a middle-aged man in good health and CMV-seronegative. Sequencing input: PBMCs.

The CDR3: CALGHGNTEAFF. In nucleotides, the CDR3 is TGTGCCCTCGGACACGGGAACACTGAAGCTTTCTTT. The rearrangement uses TRBV30 and TRBJ1-1, with D possibly being TRBD1 (5 bases). The CDR3 consists of 12 residues. Germline CDR1 reads GTSNPN; CDR2 reads SVGIG (reference sequence). V was cut by 8 bases and J by 1 base, with 11 bases left in between.